This T cell receptor beta chain was sequenced during a study of cytomegalovirus exposure and HLA in healthy donors. This clone was counted a single time. Its antigen is as yet unknown. Germline CDR1 reads MNHGY; CDR2 reads SVAAGI. V was clipped by 7 bases and J by 3 bases, with 25 bases between them. The CDR3 runs 18 residues. 13 Jbeta primers and 60 Vbeta primers were used for the PCR. Sequencing was performed with immunoSEQ multiplex PCR; in TCRdb, only in-frame clones are kept and a portion is missing. The sample includes 150,000 or so clones, roughly 73% seen only once; the top ten take about 8%. General study findings and limits: Common viral pathogens (according to a later analysis) appeared linked to several of the most significant clusters. Three of the chains that were CMV-associated were confirmed in vitro to be specific for CMV antigens. Within an earlier analysis, most TCR beta V segments proved productive either about 87% or about 30% of the time. As a later analysis showed, a missense DCLRE1C variant was linked to trimming of TCR beta V- and J-genes.

The chain joins TRBV6-9 to TRBJ2-4, with D maybe TRBD2 (6 bases). This clonotype originated in a woman between 40 and 55 years old in good health and CMV-seropositive. The sequenced sample was PBMCs. CDR3 region: CASNRRGLVGAVKNIQYF. Written as DNA, the CDR3 is TGTGCCAGCAATCGACGGGGACTTGTGGGAGCGGTCAAAAACATTCAGTACTTC.